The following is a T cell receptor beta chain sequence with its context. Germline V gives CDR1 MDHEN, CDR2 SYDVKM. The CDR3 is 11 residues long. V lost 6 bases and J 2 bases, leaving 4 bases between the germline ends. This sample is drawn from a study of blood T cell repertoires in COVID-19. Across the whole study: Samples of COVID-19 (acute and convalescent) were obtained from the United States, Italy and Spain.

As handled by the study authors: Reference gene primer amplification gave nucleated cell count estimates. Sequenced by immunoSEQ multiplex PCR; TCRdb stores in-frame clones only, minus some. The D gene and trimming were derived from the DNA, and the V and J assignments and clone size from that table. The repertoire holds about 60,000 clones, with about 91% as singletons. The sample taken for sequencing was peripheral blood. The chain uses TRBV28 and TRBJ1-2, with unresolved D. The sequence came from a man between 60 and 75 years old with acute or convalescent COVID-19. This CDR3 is CASRQNYGYTF. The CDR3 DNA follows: TGTGCCAGCAGACAGAACTATGGCTACACCTTC.